A single sample is the source of the 21 T cell receptor beta chains below, sequenced in a study of CD8 T cells in Susac syndrome (dated by TCRdb to between 2018 and 2021). Receptor amplification or capture employed the immunoSEQ multiplex PCR assay. RNA was extracted using the RNeasy kit, and roughly 0.45 to 1 ug of the RNA was reverse transcribed with random hexamers. The raw public reads went through TCRdb reprocessing: fastp at Q25, MiXCR clone calling, in-frame beta chains kept. Rows merge per CDR3 protein into single entries with the most common DNA and genes. The sample includes 180,000 or so distinct CDR3 sequences, with around 94% observed a single time. The ten biggest clones cover 0.14% of the sample. The sequenced sample consisted of CD4+ T cells from PBMCs. Receptor source: a human donor in good health.

The chain joins TRBV5-1 to TRBJ1-1; D is perhaps TRBD1 (5 bases). V was clipped by 4 bases and J by 1 base, with 11 bases between them. In germline, CDR1 is SGHRS, CDR2 YFSETQ. The CDR3 consists of 14 residues. The CDR3, as DNA: TGCGCCAGCAGCCAAGGACACGGGAACACTGAAGCTTTCTTT. It yields the protein CASSQGHGNTEAFF. Based on the CDR3 plus reference TRBV5-1 and TRBJ1-1, the full variable domain is KAGVTQTPRYLIKTRGQQVTLSCSPISGHRSVSWYQQTPGQGLQFLFEYFSETQRNKGNFPGRFSGRQFSNSRSEMNVSTLELGDSALYLCASSQGHGNTEAFFGQGTRLTVV.

The chain couples TRBV29-1 to TRBJ2-2; the D call may be TRBD1 or TRBD2 (5 bases each). V gave up 7 bases and J gave up 5 bases, with 17 bases separating them. The CDR3 is 14 amino acids. CDR1 is SQVTM and CDR2 is ANQGSEA in the germline V gene. The CDR3 nucleotides are TGCAGCGCCGGGCACGGGGCGAGGACCGGGGAGCTGTTTTTT. Its protein product is CSAGHGARTGELFF.

Concerning this clonotype itself: Given the absence of the conserved phenylalanine or tryptophan at the CDR3 end, a read error is likely. The chain is built from TRBV29-1 and TRBJ2-5; 13 nucleotides agree with TRBD2. From germline, CDR1 is SQVTM and CDR2 ANQGSEA. This CDR3 has 13 amino acids. With 5 bases clipped from V and 5 bases from J, the junction kept 2 bases outside the gene matches. DNA of the CDR3: TGCAGCGTTACTAGCGGGGGGGCGGAGACCCAGTACCTC. Encoded protein: CSVTSGGAETQYL.

This chain links TRBV5-1 with TRBJ2-7, with a possible D match to TRBD1 (5 bases). Germline V gives CDR1 SGHRS, CDR2 YFSETQ. CDR3 length equals 14 residues. Trimming stripped 4 bases from V and 0 bases from J, with 11 bases between. CDR3: CASSPDTFSYEQYF. For the CDR3, the DNA is TGCGCCAGCAGCCCGGACACGTTCTCCTACGAGCAGTACTTC. The full variable domain, rest sourced from reference TRBV5-1 and TRBJ2-7, is KAGVTQTPRYLIKTRGQQVTLSCSPISGHRSVSWYQQTPGQGLQFLFEYFSETQRNKGNFPGRFSGRQFSNSRSEMNVSTLELGDSALYLCASSPDTFSYEQYFGPGTRLTVT.

The rearrangement links TRBV3-1 to TRBJ1-4, with D unclear. This CDR3 comprises 13 residues. From germline, CDR1 is LGHDT and CDR2 YNNKEL (reference sequence). The V and J ends lost 2 bases and 5 bases respectively, with 6 bases between them. The CDR3 DNA reads TGTGCCAGCAGCCAAATAGGGAATGAAAAACTGTTTTTT. This sequence encodes CASSQIGNEKLFF.

J is TRBJ2-2 and V is TRBV11-2; 11 bases are shared with TRBD2. Per the germline V gene, CDR1 is SGHAT and CDR2 is FQNNGV. CDR3 size: 16 residues. With 5 bases clipped from V and 4 bases from J, the junction kept 6 bases outside the gene matches. The CDR3 protein is CASSVYGTSGTGELFF. As DNA, the CDR3 is TGTGCCAGCAGCGTATACGGGACTAGCGGCACCGGGGAGCTGTTTTTT.

The chain combines TRBV9 with TRBJ2-1; TRBD2 is a possible D gene (6 bases). The length of the CDR3 is 13 residues. V shed 7 bases and J shed 6 bases, with 14 bases lying between them. Germline loops: CDR1 SGDLS, CDR2 YYNGEE. The CDR3, as DNA: TGTGCCAGCGGGAGACTAGATAGCAATGAGCAGTTCTTC. It yields the protein CASGRLDSNEQFF.

This clonotype was observed once. The chain joins TRBV7-8 to TRBJ2-1, with D hard to call. V was clipped by 2 bases and J by 4 bases, with 9 bases between them. The CDR3 spans 14 residues. In germline, CDR1 is SGHVS, CDR2 FQNEAQ. CDR3 in amino acids: CASSLKASYNEQFF. CDR3 nucleotide sequence: TGTGCCAGCAGCTTAAAGGCTTCATACAATGAGCAGTTCTTC.

V is TRBV4-2 and J is TRBJ2-3; perhaps TRBD2 as D (6 bases). The CDR3 is 14 residues long. Trimming took off 3 bases at V and 4 bases at J, with 11 bases between the two ends. CDR1 and CDR2 (germline): LGHNA, YNFKEQ. The CDR3: CASSQNPSADTQYF. The CDR3 DNA sequence: TGTGCCAGCAGCCAGAACCCTAGCGCAGATACGCAGTATTTT.

The rearrangement links TRBV29-1 to TRBJ1-1; tentatively, D is TRBD1 (5 bases). V was pared by 1 base and J by 1 base, with 13 bases between. The CDR3 extends over 15 amino acids. The germline CDR1 and CDR2 sequences are SQVTM and ANQGSEA. CDR3 bases: TGCAGCGTTGAAGGGGGGGGAAGGTCGAACACTGAAGCTTTCTTT. Its protein is CSVEGGGRSNTEAFF.

The rearrangement links TRBV18 to TRBJ1-2, with 10 bases aligning to TRBD1. Germline V CDR1 and CDR2: KGHSH, LQKENI. V lost 0 bases, J lost 3 bases, and 4 bases stayed unmatched. The CDR3 runs 16 residues. Here the CDR3 DNA reads TGTGCCAGCTCACCACCCAAAGGACAGGGGGACTATGGCTACACCTTC. Translating it yields CASSPPKGQGDYGYTF.

The V and J genes are TRBV4-3 and TRBJ2-5; D unresolved. This CDR3 has 13 amino acids. Trimming took off 4 bases at V and 2 bases at J, with 8 bases between the two ends. Germline V gene sequence: CDR1 LGHNA, CDR2 YSLEER. As DNA, the CDR3 is TGCGCCAGCAGCCGTGGGTGGCAAGAGACCCAGTACTTC. As protein: CASSRGWQETQYF.

The chain employs TRBV2 and TRBJ2-7; 7 nucleotides line up with TRBD1. CDR3 size: 15 residues. Looked up from germline, CDR1 is SNHLY and CDR2 is FYNNEI. V shed 3 bases and J 2 bases; nucleotides not matched to a gene: 7. DNA of the CDR3: TGTGCCAGCAGTGACCTCGGACAGGAAGCCTACGAGCAGTACTTC. Its translation is CASSDLGQEAYEQYF. Filled out from reference TRBV2 and TRBJ2-7, the complete variable domain reads EPEVTQTPSHQVTQMGQEVILRCVPISNHLYFYWYRQILGQKVEFLVSFYNNEISEKSEIFDDQFSVERPDGSNFTLKIRSTKLEDSAMYFCASSDLGQEAYEQYFGPGTRLTVT.

This clonotype was recorded only once. V usage is TRBV7-8 and J usage is TRBJ1-1, with D tentatively TRBD1 (5 bases). The germline V gene encodes CDR1 SGHVS and CDR2 FQNEAQ. V lost 5 bases to trimming and J lost 7 bases, with 11 bases between them. This CDR3 comprises 12 residues. CDR3 sequence (DNA): TGTGCCAGCAGCCCAAGACAGCGTGAAGCTTTCTTT. Amino acids: CASSPRQREAFF.

This clonotype appeared a single time. V and J are TRBV11-2 and TRBJ2-1, with D tentatively TRBD1 or TRBD2 (5 bases each). Deletions cut 5 bases from V and 0 bases from J, with 14 bases between. CDR1 is SGHAT, CDR2 FQNNGV, per germline. This CDR3 spans 16 amino acids. The CDR3 nucleotides read TGTGCCAGCAGCCCCCGGGGAGACAGCTCCTACAATGAGCAGTTCTTC. Translated, it gives CASSPRGDSSYNEQFF.

V usage is TRBV15 and J usage is TRBJ2-1; TRBD1 agrees at 10 bases. The CDR3 sequence is 14 residues long. The J segment lost 9 bases and the V segment lost 0 bases, leaving 2 bases of the junction unmatched. The germline gives CDR1 LNHNV, CDR2 YYDKDF (reference sequence). The CDR3 DNA is TGTGCCACCAGCAGAGAGACAGGGGGCAGTGAGCAGTTCTTC. Protein product: CATSRETGGSEQFF.

The chain carries TRBV6-5 and TRBJ1-4; D is unclear. The germline V gene encodes CDR1 MNHEY and CDR2 SVGAGI. The CDR3 extends over 15 amino acids. The ends were cut back, 0 bases at V and 4 bases at J, with 9 bases in the middle. CDR3 coding DNA: TGTGCCAGCAGTTACTCGAGTGGTTTTAATGAAAAACTGTTTTTT. It is translated as CASSYSSGFNEKLFF.

The chain links TRBV3-1 to TRBJ1-6; TRBD1 might be the D (5 bases). Germline CDR1 reads LGHDT; CDR2 reads YNNKEL (reference sequence). The V end was cut by 4 bases, the J end by 6 bases, with 10 bases between. The CDR3 sequence is 14 residues long. The chain's CDR3 is CASSPGTANSPLHF. The CDR3 DNA follows: TGTGCCAGCAGCCCCGGGACGGCTAATTCACCCCTCCACTTT.

The V and J genes are TRBV11-1 and TRBJ1-1; 7 nucleotides match TRBD1. The ends lost 5 bases at V and 0 bases at J; junction bases unmatched: 6. This CDR3 is built from 15 residues. CDR1 is SGHAT and CDR2 is FQDESV in the germline V gene (reference sequence). This CDR3 reads CASSLQGQMNTEAFF. DNA of the CDR3: TGTGCCAGCAGCCTACAGGGACAGATGAACACTGAAGCTTTCTTT.

The V gene is TRBV3-1, the J gene TRBJ2-7; D call uncertain. Germline CDR1 reads LGHDT; CDR2 reads YNNKEL (reference sequence). V lost 7 bases to trimming and J lost 6 bases, with 13 bases between them. The CDR3 is 12 residues long. CDR3 loop: CASTISGSEQYF. The CDR3, as DNA: TGTGCCAGCACCATTTCTGGTTCCGAGCAGTACTTC.

This chain joins TRBV6-2 or TRBV6-3 and TRBJ2-3; TRBD2 is a possible D gene (7 bases). Germline values: CDR1 MNHEY, CDR2 SVGEGT. The CDR3 totals 18 residues. The germline V and J ends were trimmed by 2 bases and 0 bases, with 18 bases remaining between them. In DNA, the CDR3 is TGTGCCAGCAGTTACCGATTTCACGGGGGGCCTAGCACAGATACGCAGTATTTT. This translates into CASSYRFHGGPSTDTQYF.